What follows are 4 T cell receptor beta chains derived from one specimen sequenced in a study of beta chain features in type 1 diabetes. Every isolated RNA sample was fully reverse transcribed, so sequencing captured expressed TCRB transcripts. The method was immunoSEQ multiplex PCR; TCRdb's version includes in-frame clones alone and lacks a portion of them. The sample holds around 600,000 clones, 12% seen once. Their target antigens are unknown. Notes on the study in general: TCRB CDR3s from Type 1 diabetes patients were moderately but significantly shorter in all four CD4+ subsets.

What was sequenced was naive CD4+ T cells from blood. The receptors originated from a man aged 30 to 39 with type 1 diabetes.

This clone was counted a few times. The rearrangement links TRBV7-6 to TRBJ2-1; D is ambiguous. Germline loops: CDR1 SGHVS, CDR2 FNYEAQ. V lost 5 bases, J lost 4 bases, and 24 bases lay in between. This CDR3 region has 18 residues. The DNA for the CDR3 is TGTGCCAGCAGCCCCGCCTTAGAAGGCCCCCGGCCTTACAATGAGCAGTTCTTC. Its translation: CASSPALEGPRPYNEQFF. Complete variable domain (other parts from reference TRBV7-6 and TRBJ2-1): GAGVSQSPRYKVTKRGQDVALRCDPISGHVSLYWYRQALGQGPEFLTYFNYEAQQDKSGLPNDRFSAERPEGSISTLTIQRTEQRDSAMYRCASSPALEGPRPYNEQFFGPGTRLTVL.

Notes on this clone: The same CDR3 can be traced to other DNA sequences in this sample. V and J are TRBV9 and TRBJ1-2; TRBD1 agrees at 7 bases. The CDR3 is made up of 14 amino acids. V lost 2 bases, J lost 4 bases, and 5 bases stayed unmatched. Germline CDR1 SGDLS, CDR2 YYNGEE. The CDR3 region is CASSVPGTAYGYTF. As DNA, the CDR3 is TGTGCCAGCAGCGTGCCCGGGACAGCCTATGGCTACACCTTC.

This clone was counted between two and nine times. The rearrangement links TRBV28 to TRBJ1-3, with a possible D match to TRBD1 (6 bases). V gave up 1 base and J gave up 1 base, with 14 bases separating them. The CDR3 contains 17 residues. Germline assignment: CDR1 MDHEN and CDR2 SYDVKM. The CDR3 region has the DNA TGTGCCAGCAGTTTATCTCCACAGGGCATATCTGGAAACACCATATATTTT. It translates to CASSLSPQGISGNTIYF.

V is TRBV29-1 and J is TRBJ2-1; 7 bases fit TRBD2. This CDR3 spans 13 amino acids. V trimming: 4 bases; J trimming: 9 bases; junction bases outside the gene matches: 9. The germline CDR1 and CDR2 sequences are SQVTM and ANQGSEA. CDR3 nucleotides: TGCAGCGTTGGGCGGCGGGGGTACGGTGAGCAGTTCTTC. This sequence encodes CSVGRRGYGEQFF.